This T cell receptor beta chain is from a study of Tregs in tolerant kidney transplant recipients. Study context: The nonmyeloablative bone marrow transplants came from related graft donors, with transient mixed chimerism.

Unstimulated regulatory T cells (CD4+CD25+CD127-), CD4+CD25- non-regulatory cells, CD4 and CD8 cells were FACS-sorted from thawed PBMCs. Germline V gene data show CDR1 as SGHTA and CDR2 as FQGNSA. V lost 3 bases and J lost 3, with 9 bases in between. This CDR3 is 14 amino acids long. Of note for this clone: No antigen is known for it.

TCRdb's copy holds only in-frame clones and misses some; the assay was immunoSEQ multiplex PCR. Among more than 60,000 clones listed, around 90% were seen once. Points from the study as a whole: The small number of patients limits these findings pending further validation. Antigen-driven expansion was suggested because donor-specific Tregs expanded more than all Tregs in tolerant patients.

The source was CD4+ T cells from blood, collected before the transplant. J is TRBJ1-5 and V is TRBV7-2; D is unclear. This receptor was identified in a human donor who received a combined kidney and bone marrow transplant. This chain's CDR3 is CASSLTGFNQPQHF. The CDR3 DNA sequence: TGTGCCAGCAGCTTGACGGGTTTCAATCAGCCCCAGCATTTT.